The 30 T cell receptor beta chains listed next were all sequenced from one sample in a study of T cells in Graves' hyperthyroidism and ophthalmopathy. Amplification of TCR beta CDR3 regions was performed using RNA transcripts as template. RT-PCR in the first round (using the HTBI primer set) targeted the TCR CDR3. TCRdb analysed the multiplex PCR reads with MiXCR anew, one entry per CDR3 protein. The repertoire holds around 450,000 distinct CDR3 sequences, with roughly 14% as singletons. What was sequenced was blood. The receptors were sampled from a woman aged 18-29 years with Graves' hyperthyroidism.

This clonotype was detected many times. This chain links TRBV5-6 with TRBJ1-2; D is unresolved. The germline V gene has CDR1 SGHDT and CDR2 YYEEEE. V lost 0 bases and J 3 bases, leaving 15 bases between the germline ends. The CDR3 runs to 16 residues. The CDR3 here is CASSLGLAAQDYGYTF. The CDR3 region has the DNA TGTGCCAGCAGCTTGGGTTTGGCAGCCCAGGACTATGGCTACACCTTC.

This clonotype was detected a few times. This chain connects TRBV12-3 or TRBV12-4 to TRBJ2-5; possibly TRBD2 for D (6 bases). This CDR3 has 16 amino acids. The V gene lost 3 bases and the J gene lost 2 bases, with 16 bases spanning the gap. The CDR3 region has the DNA TGTGCCAGCAGTTTCACGCCTCGGAGGGCGCAAGAGACCCAGTACTTC. Its protein is CASSFTPRRAQETQYF.

The chain links TRBV12-3 or TRBV12-4 to TRBJ1-2; D call uncertain. The V and J ends lost 3 bases and 5 bases respectively, with 13 bases between them. The CDR3 has 14 amino acids. The CDR3 is CASSLGRCGYGYTF. The CDR3 DNA sequence: TGTGCCAGCAGTTTGGGCAGGTGTGGATATGGCTACACCTTC.

The rearrangement uses TRBV12-3 or TRBV12-4 and TRBJ1-1; D may be TRBD1 (5 bases). Trimming cost V 5 bases and J 0 bases, with 16 bases left between them. The CDR3 covers 16 residues. The CDR3 loop is CASSEARVWLNTEAFF. In DNA form, the CDR3 reads TGTGCCAGCAGTGAGGCCAGGGTTTGGTTGAACACTGAAGCTTTCTTT.

This clonotype was found many times. V is TRBV2 and J is TRBJ1-2, with D possibly TRBD1 on 5 matching bases. Trimming pared 6 bases from V and 4 bases from J, leaving 15 bases between. This CDR3 is 14 amino acids long. Germline CDR1 is SNHLY and CDR2 is FYNNEI. Written as DNA, the CDR3 is TGTGCCAGCAGGAAGGGACGGACCTCCTATGGCTACACCTTC. This gives the protein CASRKGRTSYGYTF.

The chain recombines TRBV29-1 with TRBJ1-1; D is unresolved. This CDR3 is built from 13 residues. V was pared by 4 bases and J by 0 bases, with 9 bases between. Germline CDR1 SQVTM, CDR2 ANQGSEA. The CDR3 protein is CSVVKAMNTEAFF. In nucleotides, the CDR3 is TGCAGCGTTGTGAAAGCTATGAACACTGAAGCTTTCTTT.

This clonotype was counted ten times or more. The chain has TRBV12-3 or TRBV12-4 and TRBJ2-7; perhaps TRBD2 as D (9 bases). The germline V and J ends were trimmed by 2 bases and 2 bases, with 19 bases remaining between them. The CDR3 is 17 amino acids. The CDR3: CASSLSAGGTGAYEQYF. CDR3 sequence (DNA): TGTGCCAGCAGTTTATCTGCGGGAGGGACAGGAGCCTACGAGCAGTACTTC.

This clonotype was seen more than once but under ten times. The V gene is TRBV9, the J gene TRBJ1-5; D ambiguous. The germline gives CDR1 SGDLS, CDR2 YYNGEE. The germline V and J ends were trimmed by 0 bases and 6 bases, with 13 bases remaining between them. The CDR3 covers 15 residues. In DNA, the CDR3 is TGTGCCAGCAGCGTAGGTTCCTCAATTGGTCAGCCCCAGCATTTT. Its translation is CASSVGSSIGQPQHF.

This clonotype was seen repeatedly, ten times or more. The chain has TRBV20-1 and TRBJ2-1; 13 bases line up with TRBD2. Trimming cost V 3 bases and J 10 bases; bases outside gene matches: 0. The CDR3 consists of 12 residues. CDR1 DFQATT and CDR2 SNEGSKA come from the germline V gene (reference sequence). CDR3 residues: CSARTSGGEQFF. CDR3 DNA sequence: TGCAGTGCTAGGACTAGCGGGGGGGAGCAGTTCTTC.

In its sample, this clonotype was seen many times. V and J are TRBV3-1 and TRBJ2-1, with 8 bases matching TRBD2. The V segment lost 4 bases and the J segment 8 bases; nucleotides outside the gene matches: 13. The CDR3 extends over 16 amino acids. The germline V gene has CDR1 LGHDT and CDR2 YNNKEL (reference sequence). The CDR3 reads CASSPSGSLSYYEQFF. Here the CDR3 DNA reads TGTGCCAGCAGCCCGAGCGGGAGCCTTTCTTATTATGAGCAGTTCTTC.

This clonotype came up many times. The rearrangement uses TRBV5-1 and TRBJ2-3; 14 bases line up with TRBD2. CDR3 length: 17 amino acids. Germline V gene sequence: CDR1 SGHRS, CDR2 YFSETQ. The J segment lost 5 bases and the V segment lost 4 bases, leaving 9 bases of the junction unmatched. CDR3 sequence: CASSPHGLAGGEDTQYF. CDR3 nucleotide sequence: TGCGCCAGCAGCCCCCACGGACTAGCGGGAGGAGAAGATACGCAGTATTTT.

This clonotype has ten or more counts. The chain's CDR3 is CASSTSPGQGGMETQYF. DNA for the CDR3: TGTGCCAGCAGCACGAGCCCGGGACAGGGGGGGATGGAGACCCAGTACTTC. The V and J genes are TRBV9 and TRBJ2-5; 11 bases fit TRBD1. The junction had 13 bases not matched to a gene; V was cut back by 4 bases and J by 5 bases. CDR1 and CDR2 (germline): SGDLS, YYNGEE. The CDR3 covers 17 residues.

Ten or more counts support this clonotype. V usage is TRBV15 and J usage is TRBJ1-5, with 7 positions matching TRBD1. CDR1 and CDR2 (germline): LNHNV, YYDKDF (reference sequence). The CDR3 is made up of 16 amino acids. Germline trimming cut 3 bases from V and 7 bases from J; bases unmatched to any gene: 12. CDR3 amino acids: CATSSDLTGVGQPQHF. As DNA, the CDR3 is TGTGCCACCAGCAGCGACCTAACAGGGGTCGGACAGCCCCAGCATTTT.

As to this clonotype: This could be a read error, since a much larger clone is one nucleotide away. The V call is TRBV10-3, the J call TRBJ1-2; 7 bases map to TRBD1. CDR1 ENHRY and CDR2 SYGVKD come from the germline V gene. The CDR3 has 14 residues. The CDR3: CASSPGTDADGYTF. The CDR3 bases are TGTGCCAGCAGTCCCGGGACAGATGCTGATGGCTACACCTTC.

V usage is TRBV15 and J usage is TRBJ2-5; possibly TRBD2 for D (5 bases). There are 15 residues in the CDR3. Trimming removed 1 base from V and 7 bases from J, with 16 bases in between. Germline CDR1 reads LNHNV; CDR2 reads YYDKDF (reference sequence). CDR3 in amino acids: CATSRAPYEGRTQYF. The CDR3 bases are TGTGCCACCAGCAGAGCCCCCTACGAGGGAAGGACCCAGTACTTC. The full variable domain, with the rest looked up from reference TRBV15 and TRBJ2-5, is DAMVIQNPRYQVTQFGKPVTLSCSQTLNHNVMYWYQQKSSQAPKLLFHYYDKDFNNEADTPDNFQSRRPNTSFCFLDIRSPGLGDTAMYLCATSRAPYEGRTQYFGPGTRLLVL.

This clonotype was seen a single time. The rearrangement links TRBV10-2 to TRBJ1-1; D call uncertain. This CDR3 region has 12 residues. V was trimmed by 4 bases and J by 2 bases, leaving 5 bases between them. Germline CDR1 reads WSHSY; CDR2 reads SAAADI. The CDR3 region is CASSGHNTEAFF. The CDR3 region has the DNA TGCGCCAGCAGTGGACACAACACTGAAGCTTTCTTT.

This clonotype showed up many times. This chain connects TRBV11-1 to TRBJ2-5; 10 nucleotides align to TRBD2. V gave up 5 bases and J gave up 4 bases; unmatched junction bases: 7. The germline V gene has CDR1 SGHAT and CDR2 FQDESV (reference sequence). This CDR3 has 15 residues. CDR3 amino acids: CASSPSGRAPETQYF. CDR3 in DNA: TGTGCCAGCAGCCCGAGCGGGAGGGCCCCAGAGACCCAGTACTTC.

In its sample, this clonotype was seen a few times. J is TRBJ2-6 and V is TRBV9; 8 bases align to TRBD1. Germline CDR1 reads SGDLS; CDR2 reads YYNGEE. V dropped 1 base and J dropped 2; count of bases not matched to a gene: 8. The CDR3 loop spans 18 amino acids. The CDR3: CASSVWDRSLPGANVLTF. The DNA of the CDR3 is TGTGCCAGCAGCGTATGGGACAGGTCCTTACCTGGGGCCAACGTCCTGACTTTC.

This chain links TRBV27 with TRBJ2-5, with 10 bases identical to TRBD1. J was trimmed by 5 bases and V by 6 bases; bases with no gene match: 12. The CDR3 covers 16 residues. In germline, CDR1 is MNHEY, CDR2 SMNVEV (reference sequence). In DNA, the CDR3 is TGTGCCAGCAGCAGTGGACAGGGGGTTTTTTGGGAGACCCAGTACTTC. It codes for CASSSGQGVFWETQYF.

At least ten counts were recorded for this clonotype. The chain is built from TRBV20-1 and TRBJ1-2, with D hard to call. Germline V gene data show CDR1 as DFQATT and CDR2 as SNEGSKA (reference sequence). The CDR3 totals 11 residues. Trimming shortened V by 7 bases and J by 3 bases, and 9 bases separated the two germline ends. CDR3 DNA: TGCAGTGGAAGGGCGGACTATGGCTACACCTTC. Encoded protein: CSGRADYGYTF.

The chain carries TRBV29-1 and TRBJ1-2; perhaps TRBD1 as D (6 bases). The V and J ends lost 8 bases and 7 bases respectively, with 17 bases between them. CDR3 length equals 12 residues. CDR1 SQVTM and CDR2 ANQGSEA come from the germline V gene. CDR3 bases: TGCAGCTCGGAGCAGGGGTCCGCTGGCTACACCTTC. Protein: CSSEQGSAGYTF.

V gene TRBV20-1 combines with J gene TRBJ2-1, with TRBD1 matching 10 bases. The germline CDR1 and CDR2 sequences are DFQATT and SNEGSKA (reference sequence). CDR3 size: 14 residues. CDR3 amino acids: CRVPGTGVSNEQFF. Here the CDR3 DNA reads TGCAGAGTCCCCGGGACAGGGGTGTCCAATGAGCAGTTCTTC.

The V and J genes are TRBV6-2 or TRBV6-3 and TRBJ1-6, with D hard to call. Germline V gene sequence: CDR1 MNHEY, CDR2 SVGEGT. CDR3 size: 15 residues. Trimming stripped 6 bases from V and 6 bases from J, with 15 bases between. CDR3 nucleotides: TGTGCCAGCAGCTTTCGCCTACTGACTAATTCACCCCTCCACTTT. Encoded protein: CASSFRLLTNSPLHF.

This sequence joins TRBV12-3 or TRBV12-4 and TRBJ1-1; TRBD1 might be the D (6 bases). CDR3 length: 14 amino acids. Trimming pared 4 bases from V and 3 bases from J, leaving 12 bases between. CDR3 region: CASSSTGRDTEAFF. The DNA of the CDR3 is TGTGCCAGCAGTTCCACAGGGAGGGACACTGAAGCTTTCTTT.

Ten or more counts support this clonotype. This sequence joins TRBV12-3 or TRBV12-4 and TRBJ2-7, with no clear D. V was pared by 6 bases and J by 5 bases, with 11 bases between. This CDR3 is built from 12 residues. In nucleotides, the CDR3 is TGTGCCAGCAGGAGATCAGGTAACGAGCAGTACTTC. Translation gives CASRRSGNEQYF.

This clonotype appeared a single time. V usage is TRBV5-1 and J usage is TRBJ1-1, with 7 bases aligning to TRBD1. There are 16 residues in the CDR3. Germline CDR1 and CDR2: SGHRS and YFSETQ. V was pared by 0 bases and J by 1 base, with 6 bases of the junction left unmatched. The DNA of the CDR3 is TGCGCCAGCAGCTTGGACAGGGGACGGTCGAACACTGAAGCTTTCTTT. Protein sequence: CASSLDRGRSNTEAFF.

The table lists this clonotype with a few counts. This sequence joins TRBV27 and TRBJ1-2; TRBD1 aligns across 10 bases. V shed 6 bases and J 6 bases; nucleotides not matched to a gene: 4. The CDR3 extends over 13 amino acids. Germline-derived CDR1 and CDR2 are MNHEY and SMNVEV (reference sequence). The CDR3 DNA reads as TGTGCCAGCAGGGAGGGACAGGGGAATGGCTACACCTTC. This translates into CASREGQGNGYTF.

This clonotype was counted at least ten times. This chain joins TRBV11-2 and TRBJ1-1; maybe TRBD1 (5 bases). Germline assignment: CDR1 SGHAT and CDR2 FQNNGV. V was trimmed by 4 bases and J by 1 base, leaving 16 bases between them. The CDR3 length is 16 residues. Here the CDR3 reads CASSWVVRAGNTEAFF. CDR3 in DNA: TGTGCCAGCAGCTGGGTGGTCAGGGCGGGGAACACTGAAGCTTTCTTT.

Ten or more counts support this clonotype. The chain joins TRBV28 to TRBJ2-7; 7 bases are a match to TRBD2. The CDR3 length is 17 residues. V lost 8 bases, J lost 0 bases, and 16 bases stayed unmatched. Per the germline V gene, CDR1 is MDHEN and CDR2 is SYDVKM. The CDR3 nucleotides read TGTGCCAGCTTACCACCCGGGACTAAGCGTAGCTCCTACGAGCAGTACTTC. Translating it yields CASLPPGTKRSSYEQYF.

This clonotype appeared many times. The V gene is TRBV4-1, the J gene TRBJ2-1, with D possibly matching TRBD2 (6 bases). This CDR3 is 18 amino acids long. From germline, CDR1 is MGHRA and CDR2 YSYEKL. Between the trimmed V and J ends, which lost 2 bases and 0 bases, there was a span of 17 bases. CDR3 DNA sequence: TGCGCCAGCAGCCAATACGACAGCGGGCATAGCTCCTACAATGAGCAGTTCTTC. This codes for CASSQYDSGHSSYNEQFF.